These T cell receptor beta chains were read from a single sample in a study of monozygotic twins with inflammatory bowel disease. TCRdb reanalyzed the 5' RACE reads, giving one entry per CDR3 protein sequence and no DNA. Its listing shows 200,000 to 250,000 distinct CDR3 sequences. Input material: blood. All receptors come from a human donor with ulcerative colitis or Crohn's disease, or a healthy co-twin of an affected twin (not recorded which). Each CDR3 is given with its conserved first and last residue. The order of the fields is J gene, V gene, CDR3 protein.

TRBJ1-2 | TRBV5-1 | CASSPDSNYGYTF
TRBJ2-7 | TRBV5-1 | CASSPGTSGILEQYF
TRBJ2-7 | TRBV7-9 | CASSPDSLYEQYF
TRBJ2-1 | TRBV19 | CATLPREQGRTEQFF
TRBJ1-6 | TRBV7-2 | CASSLTHPSPLHF
TRBJ2-1 | TRBV7-9 | CASSLNLDNEQFF
TRBJ1-1 | TRBV18 | CASSPSMGQSNTEAFF
TRBJ2-2 | TRBV25-1 | CASAGPNTGELFF
TRBJ1-5 | TRBV5-1 | CASSVTGGNNQPQHF
TRBJ2-3 | TRBV18 | CASSPPQGTGGLPDTQYF
TRBJ2-3 | TRBV19 | CASSHTSGSVDTQYF
TRBJ1-3 | TRBV3-1 | CASSQGRGNTIYF